The 7 T cell receptor beta chains below were found in one sample sequenced in a study of T cells in localized non-small cell lung cancer. Repertoires were generated with immunoSEQ multiplex PCR, while TCRdb's copy carries only in-frame clones and drops some. Seen here are tens of thousands of clones, approximately 84% observed once, and the top ten hold under 3.5%. The sample in question was peripheral blood, obtained before any cancer treatment. The source of these receptors is a man aged 40 to 70 with stage I lung adenocarcinoma.

V usage is TRBV28 and J usage is TRBJ2-1, with TRBD2 identical over 16 bases. Looked up from germline, CDR1 is MDHEN and CDR2 is SYDVKM. V shed 4 bases and J 8 bases; nucleotides not matched to a gene: 5. CDR3 length equals 16 residues. The CDR3 nucleotides read TGTGCCAGCAGTTCTCCCGGGACTAGCGGGAGGGATGAGCAGTTCTTC. Protein product: CASSSPGTSGRDEQFF.

This chain connects TRBV7-9 to TRBJ2-3, with D tentatively TRBD1 or TRBD2 (5 bases each). Germline CDR1 and CDR2: SEHNR and FQNEAQ (reference sequence). The length of the CDR3 is 15 residues. Trimming pared 5 bases from V and 2 bases from J, leaving 14 bases between. CDR3 nucleotide sequence: TGTGCCAGCAGCCGAGGGACCGTACACACAGATACGCAGTATTTT. Its translation is CASSRGTVHTDTQYF.

The chain couples TRBV19 to TRBJ2-7; 8 bases are a match to TRBD1. Looked up from germline, CDR1 is LNHDA and CDR2 is SQIVND (reference sequence). The CDR3 spans 14 residues. Germline trimming cut 5 bases from V and 2 bases from J; bases unmatched to any gene: 5. CDR3 sequence reads: CASSPGQGAYEQYF. CDR3 in DNA: TGTGCCAGTAGTCCTGGACAGGGAGCCTACGAGCAGTACTTC.

The rearrangement uses TRBV18 and TRBJ1-2; D might be TRBD1 (5 bases). This CDR3 has 13 residues. Germline V gene lookup returns CDR1 KGHSH and CDR2 LQKENI. V lost 3 bases to trimming and J lost 5 bases, with 10 bases between them. In nucleotides, the CDR3 is TGTGCCAGCTCACCGGTCAGGGAATATGGCTACACCTTC. Amino acid sequence: CASSPVREYGYTF.

The genes are TRBV18 and TRBJ2-3; D uncertain. This CDR3 comprises 15 residues. CDR1 and CDR2 (germline): KGHSH, LQKENI. The V gene lost 2 bases and the J gene lost 6 bases, with 15 bases spanning the gap. Here the CDR3 reads CASSPISTDLDTQYF. CDR3 sequence (DNA): TGTGCCAGCTCACCAATCTCTACGGACCTTGATACGCAGTATTTT.

The genes are TRBV28 and TRBJ2-3; a possible D gene is TRBD1 (5 bases). The CDR3 contains 16 residues. The germline gives CDR1 MDHEN, CDR2 SYDVKM. V gave up 7 bases and J gave up 1 base, with 18 bases separating them. CDR3 amino acids: CASTYRGSFGTDTQYF. DNA of the CDR3: TGTGCCAGCACCTATAGGGGCAGTTTCGGCACAGATACGCAGTATTTT.

This clone turned up a few times. The rearrangement links TRBV5-1 to TRBJ2-2; D not certain. The CDR3 extends over 14 amino acids. The V and J ends lost 0 bases and 6 bases respectively, with 9 bases between them. The germline gives CDR1 SGHRS, CDR2 YFSETQ. The CDR3 bases are TGCGCCAGCAGCTTGGGGGTAACGGCCGGGGAGCTGTTTTTT. Residues: CASSLGVTAGELFF.